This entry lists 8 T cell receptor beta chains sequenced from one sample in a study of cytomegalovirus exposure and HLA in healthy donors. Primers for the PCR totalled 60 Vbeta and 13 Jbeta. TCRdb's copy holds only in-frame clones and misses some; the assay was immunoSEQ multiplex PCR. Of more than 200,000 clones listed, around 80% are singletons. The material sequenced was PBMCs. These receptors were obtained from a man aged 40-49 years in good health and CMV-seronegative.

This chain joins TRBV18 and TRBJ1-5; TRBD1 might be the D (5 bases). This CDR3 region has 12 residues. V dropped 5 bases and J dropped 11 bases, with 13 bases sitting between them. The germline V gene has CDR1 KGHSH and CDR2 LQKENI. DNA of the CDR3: TGTGCCAGCTCAGCGGGAGTAGGGGCCCAGCATTTT. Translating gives CASSAGVGAQHF.

The CDR3 DNA follows: TGTGCCAGCAGTTACGGGGGACAGGGGGCTGGCGGCTACACCTTC. This sequence encodes CASSYGGQGAGGYTF. The genes are TRBV7-9 and TRBJ1-2; TRBD1 matches at 12 bases. The CDR3 has 15 residues. With V trimmed by 6 bases and J by 8 bases, 10 bases remained unmatched. CDR1 is SEHNR and CDR2 is FQNEAQ in the germline V gene (reference sequence).

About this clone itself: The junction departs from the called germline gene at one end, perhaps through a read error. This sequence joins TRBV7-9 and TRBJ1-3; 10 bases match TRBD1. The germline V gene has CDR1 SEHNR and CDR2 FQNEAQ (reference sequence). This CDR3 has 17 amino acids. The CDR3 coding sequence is TGTTCCAGCAGCTTAGAGATGGGACAGGGGATAAGAAACACCATATATTTT. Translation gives CSSSLEMGQGIRNTIYF.

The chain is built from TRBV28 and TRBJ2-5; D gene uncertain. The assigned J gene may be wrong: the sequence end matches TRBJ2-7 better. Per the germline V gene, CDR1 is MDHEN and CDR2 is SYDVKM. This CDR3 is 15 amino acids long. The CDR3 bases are TGTGCCAGCAGTTCCTCCGGCGACACGACCTACGAGCAGTACTTC. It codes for CASSSSGDTTYEQYF.

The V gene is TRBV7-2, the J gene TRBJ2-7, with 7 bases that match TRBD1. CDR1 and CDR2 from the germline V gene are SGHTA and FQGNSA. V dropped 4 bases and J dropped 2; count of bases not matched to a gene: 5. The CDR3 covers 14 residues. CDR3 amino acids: CASSSSQGPYEQYF. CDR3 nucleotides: TGTGCCAGCAGCTCCTCACAGGGGCCCTACGAGCAGTACTTC.

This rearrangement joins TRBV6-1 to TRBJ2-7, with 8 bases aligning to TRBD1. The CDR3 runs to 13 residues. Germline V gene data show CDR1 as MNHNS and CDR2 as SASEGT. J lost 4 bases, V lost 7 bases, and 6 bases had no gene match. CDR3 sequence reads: CASIRRGQYEQYF. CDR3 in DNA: TGTGCCAGCATACGCAGGGGGCAATACGAGCAGTACTTC.

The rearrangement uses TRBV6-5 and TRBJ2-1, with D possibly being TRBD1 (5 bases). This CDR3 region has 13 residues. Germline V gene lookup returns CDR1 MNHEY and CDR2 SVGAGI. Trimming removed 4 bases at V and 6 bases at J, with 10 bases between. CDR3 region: CASSSQGSNEQFF. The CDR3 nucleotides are TGTGCCAGCAGTTCTCAGGGATCCAATGAGCAGTTCTTC.

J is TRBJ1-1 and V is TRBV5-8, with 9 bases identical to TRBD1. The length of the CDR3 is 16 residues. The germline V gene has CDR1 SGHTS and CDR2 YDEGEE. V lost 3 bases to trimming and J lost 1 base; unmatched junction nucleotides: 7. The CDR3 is CASSSRTGVGNTEAFF. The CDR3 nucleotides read TGTGCCAGCAGCTCAAGGACAGGGGTTGGGAACACTGAAGCTTTCTTT.